A selection of T cell receptor beta chains follows, all from one sample in a study of early T cells in non-severe SARS-CoV-2 infection. One entry per CDR3 protein results from TCRdb running MiXCR on the 5' RACE reads. The sample holds about 32,000 distinct CDR3 sequences, roughly 4.9% seen once. Sequencing used whole blood. All receptors derive from an adult who was a healthcare worker with PCR-confirmed SARS-CoV-2 infection or an uninfected control (not recorded which). CDR3s include the opening cysteine and the closing phenylalanine or tryptophan. Each record gives: D gene, V gene, J gene, clone size, CDR3 DNA, CDR3 protein. D genes are given only for firm matches. Clone size is given for some rows only: seen once, a few or many times, or a class if the clone is expanded.

TRBD2	TRBV11-2	TRBJ2-1	many	TGTGCCAGCAGCTTAGATCCGGCTAGCGGGATTTCCCACAATGAGCAGTTCTTC	CASSLDPASGISHNEQFF
TRBD2	TRBV19	TRBJ2-5	many	TGTGCCAGTAGTATGAGGCGGGAGGGCCGTGAGACCCAGTACTTC	CASSMRREGRETQYF
NA	TRBV7-2	TRBJ2-7	few	TGTGCCAGCAGCCCCCCCTACCTTTCGGAGCAGTACTTC	CASSPPYLSEQYF
NA	TRBV21-1	TRBJ2-7	NA	TGTGCCAGCAGCAAACCCCACGATACTCACTCGCGGCTACAAGGGCCCTCCTACGAGCAGTACTTC	CASSKPHDTHSRLQGPSYEQYF
NA	TRBV7-3	TRBJ2-3	NA	TGTGCCAGCAGCTTTAGTAGGGCAGGTACAGATACGCAGTATTTT	CASSFSRAGTDTQYF
NA	TRBV5-5	TRBJ1-1	NA	TGTGCCAGCAGCTTGGAGCAGGCTGAAGCTTTCTTT	CASSLEQAEAFF
NA	TRBV12-3/TRBV12-4	TRBJ1-5	few	TGTGCCAGCCGCCAAGAGACAGCGAACAGCCAGCCCCAGCATTTT	CASRQETANSQPQHF
TRBD1	TRBV7-9	TRBJ1-2	few	TGTGCCAGCAGCTCCCAGGGGGCCCATGGCTACACCTTC	CASSSQGAHGYTF
TRBD1	TRBV3-1	TRBJ2-1	many	TGTGCCAGCAGCCAACAGACAGGGATCAATGAGCAGTTCTTC	CASSQQTGINEQFF
NA	TRBV6-1	TRBJ1-2	NA	TGTGCCAGCTGGGACTATGGCTACACCTTC	CASWDYGYTF
NA	TRBV6-2/TRBV6-3	TRBJ1-1	many	TGTGCCAGCAGTTACTCGAAAGGGGAGGGGTTGAACACTGAAGCTTTCTTT	CASSYSKGEGLNTEAFF
NA	TRBV7-2	TRBJ2-1	few	TGTGCCAGCAACAACGCCCGGTCCAATGAGCAGTTCTTC	CASNNARSNEQFF
NA	TRBV28	TRBJ1-1	many	TGTGCCAGCAGTTCGAGAGGTTACACGATAGACGAAGCTTTCTTT	CASSSRGYTIDEAFF
NA	TRBV18	TRBJ2-5	many	TGTGCCAGCTCACCAGGGGTCGGAGAGACCCAGTACTTC	CASSPGVGETQYF
TRBD1	TRBV12-3/TRBV12-4	TRBJ2-7	NA	TGTGCCAGCAGACCCCGACAGGGCTTCGGCGAGCAGTACTTC	CASRPRQGFGEQYF
NA	TRBV6-4	TRBJ1-6	many	TGTGCCAGCAGCCGGGACGGAACTAATTCACCCCTCCACTTT	CASSRDGTNSPLHF
TRBD1	TRBV19	TRBJ2-7	few	TGTGCCAGTAGTATACGTGGACAGGGTAGCGAGCAGTACTTC	CASSIRGQGSEQYF